One and the same sample provided the 10 T cell receptor beta chains below, sequenced in a study of blood T cell repertoires in COVID-19. TCRdb's table, derived via immunoSEQ multiplex PCR, lists solely in-frame clones and lacks some. The sample records approximately 83,000 clones, approximately 77% being singletons. Sequencing used peripheral blood. These receptors originate from an elderly woman with acute or convalescent COVID-19.

The V gene is TRBV5-4, the J gene TRBJ1-1; D is unresolved. CDR3 length equals 13 residues. The V and J ends lost 6 bases and 1 base respectively, with 10 bases between them. Germline V CDR1 and CDR2: SGHNT, YYREEE (reference sequence). CDR3 sequence reads: CASTMRGNTEAFF. In DNA, the CDR3 is TGTGCCAGCACAATGCGAGGGAACACTGAAGCTTTCTTT. Using reference TRBV5-4 and TRBJ1-1 for the parts outside the CDR3, the full variable domain is ETGVTQSPTHLIKTRGQQVTLRCSSQSGHNTVSWYQQALGQGPQFIFQYYREEENGRGNFPPRFSGLQFPNYSSELNVNALELDDSALYLCASTMRGNTEAFFGQGTRLTVV.

Only one count was recorded for this clone. The chain employs TRBV28 and TRBJ2-2; 9 bases are shared with TRBD2. After removal of 6 bases from V and 7 bases from J, the junction contained 12 bases not matched to a gene. This CDR3 region has 16 residues. Germline CDR1 is MDHEN and CDR2 is SYDVKM. CDR3 bases: TGTGCCAGCAGCCTCGGCGGGAGGGCCAAGTTCGGGGAGCTGTTTTTT. Its protein is CASSLGGRAKFGELFF.

This chain uses TRBV4-1 with TRBJ1-1, with D uncertain. With 5 bases removed from V and 1 base from J, the gap between germline ends came to 8 bases. CDR1 and CDR2 from the germline V gene are MGHRA and YSYEKL. This CDR3 has 13 amino acids. The CDR3 region is CASSTAENTEAFF. As DNA, the CDR3 is TGCGCCAGCAGCACCGCGGAGAACACTGAAGCTTTCTTT.

The V gene is TRBV6-2 or TRBV6-3, the J gene TRBJ2-7; D is possibly TRBD1 (6 bases). V gave up 3 bases and J gave up 3 bases, with 18 bases separating them. Germline V gene lookup returns CDR1 MNHEY and CDR2 SVGEGT. CDR3 length: 16 amino acids. CDR3 protein: CASSYSPGHPNYEQYF. DNA for the CDR3: TGTGCCAGCAGTTATTCTCCGGGACACCCTAACTACGAGCAGTACTTC.

This chain joins TRBV7-9 and TRBJ1-4; D is possibly TRBD1 (6 bases). The CDR3 covers 14 residues. Germline lookup yields CDR1 SEHNR and CDR2 FQNEAQ (reference sequence). V was cut by 2 bases and J by 7 bases, with 11 bases left in between. Here the CDR3 reads CASSLQGLSEKLFF. DNA of the CDR3: TGTGCCAGCAGCTTACAGGGGCTGAGTGAAAAACTGTTTTTT. Full variable domain (outside the CDR3, taken from reference TRBV7-9 and TRBJ1-4): DTGVSQNPRHKITKRGQNVTFRCDPISEHNRLYWYRQTLGQGPEFLTYFQNEAQLEKSRLLSDRFSAERPKGSFSTLEIQRTEQGDSAMYLCASSLQGLSEKLFFGSGTQLSVL.

This clone was found once. The chain employs TRBV28 and TRBJ1-2; TRBD1 is a possible D gene (5 bases). Per the germline V gene, CDR1 is MDHEN and CDR2 is SYDVKM. Trimming removed 7 bases at V and 8 bases at J, with 17 bases between. This CDR3 has 13 residues. CDR3 protein: CASTSFKGEGYTF. In DNA form, the CDR3 reads TGTGCCAGCACCTCCTTTAAAGGGGAAGGCTACACCTTC.

This chain links TRBV5-1 with TRBJ1-1; 7 bases are a match to TRBD1. V shed 5 bases, J shed 0 bases, and the junction held 4 bases outside the gene matches. Per the germline V gene, CDR1 is SGHRS and CDR2 is YFSETQ. This CDR3 spans 14 amino acids. The CDR3, as DNA: TGCGCCAGCAGGGCAGGGGGAATGAACACTGAAGCTTTCTTT. This sequence encodes CASRAGGMNTEAFF.

This CDR3 is CASRLDYPPEAFF. CDR3 DNA: TGTGCCAGCAGATTGGACTATCCCCCTGAAGCTTTCTTT. The V gene is TRBV27, the J gene TRBJ1-1; D unclear. CDR3 length equals 13 residues. Trimming stripped 6 bases from V and 6 bases from J, with 14 bases between. Germline V CDR1 and CDR2: MNHEY, SMNVEV (reference sequence).

This CDR3 reads CASSSLAGGRGYTF. The CDR3 DNA sequence: TGTGCCAGCAGTTCCCTCGCGGGCGGTAGGGGCTACACCTTC. The rearrangement joins TRBV6-5 to TRBJ1-2; D gene ambiguous. V shed 4 bases and J shed 8 bases, with 17 bases lying between them. The CDR3 has 14 amino acids. CDR1 MNHEY and CDR2 SVGAGI come from the germline V gene.

The V and J genes are TRBV30 and TRBJ2-3; D possibly corresponds to TRBD2 (7 bases). The germline V gene encodes CDR1 GTSNPN and CDR2 SVGIG (reference sequence). V was shortened by 2 bases and J by 3 bases, with 12 bases between the two germline ends. There are 14 residues in the CDR3. The CDR3 loop is CAWSRGGGTDTQYF. As DNA, the CDR3 is TGTGCCTGGAGTAGAGGGGGGGGTACAGATACGCAGTATTTT.